The entry that follows covers one T cell receptor (beta chain) sequence. The assay was immunoSEQ multiplex PCR, and TCRdb's table has in-frame clones only and misses some. The data hold tens of thousands of clones, with over 75% observed a single time. The CDR3 runs to 14 residues. V was clipped by 8 bases and J by 2 bases, with 15 bases between them. Per the germline V gene, CDR1 is LNHDA and CDR2 is SQIVND (reference sequence). These data are taken from a study of blood T cell repertoires in COVID-19. About the research overall: Sites in the United States, Italy and Spain provided acute and convalescent COVID-19 samples. Sample material is recorded as cDNA or gDNA derived from T cells, B-cell-depleted T cells, or PBMCs.

Sequencing was performed on peripheral blood. The TCR originated in a man between 65 and 80 years old with active or convalescent COVID-19. This chain uses TRBV19 with TRBJ2-5; D may be TRBD1 (6 bases). CDR3 protein: CASGTGIWQETQYF. The CDR3 bases are TGTGCCAGTGGTACAGGGATTTGGCAAGAGACCCAGTACTTC.